Listed below are T cell receptor beta chains from one sample, sequenced in a study of T cell responses to AZD1222 COVID-19 vaccine. Repertoires were generated with immunoSEQ multiplex PCR, while TCRdb's copy carries only in-frame clones and drops some. The sample records some 140,000 clones, approximately 91% being singletons. This specimen was peripheral blood, taken 28 days after the second AZD1222 dose. All receptors come from an adult who received the AZD1222 COVID-19 vaccine. Both conserved end residues are part of each CDR3. A D gene is named only where the DNA matches it firmly. Some rows mark clone size as missing; the rest say once, few, many or name a class of expanded clone.

clone_size: .; d_call: TRBD2; v_call: TRBV19; j_call: TRBJ2-1; cdr3_nt: TGTGCCAGTAGTAGAGCGACTAGCGGGAATAATGAGCAGTTCTTC; cdr3_aa: CASSRATSGNNEQFF
clone_size: .; d_call: .; v_call: TRBV3-1/TRBV3-2; j_call: TRBJ1-1; cdr3_nt: TGTGCCAGCAGTCCCCCTCTGGGCACTGAAGCTTTCTTT; cdr3_aa: CASSPPLGTEAFF
clone_size: .; d_call: .; v_call: TRBV2; j_call: TRBJ2-1; cdr3_nt: TGTGCCAGCACTAGGGACGTGGAGAATGAGCAGTTCTTC; cdr3_aa: CASTRDVENEQFF
clone_size: .; d_call: .; v_call: TRBV19; j_call: TRBJ1-5; cdr3_nt: TGTGCCAGTACCAAATCGGCACATCCAAATCAGCCCCAGCATTTT; cdr3_aa: CASTKSAHPNQPQHF
clone_size: .; d_call: TRBD1; v_call: TRBV6-2/TRBV6-3; j_call: TRBJ1-2; cdr3_nt: TGTGCCAGCAGTTCCGGGACAGGGGACCATGGCTACACCTTC; cdr3_aa: CASSSGTGDHGYTF
clone_size: .; d_call: TRBD2; v_call: TRBV7-2; j_call: TRBJ2-3; cdr3_nt: TGTGCCAGCAGCTTGGCTAGCGGGGGGGCCGTACACACAGATACGCAGTATTTT; cdr3_aa: CASSLASGGAVHTDTQYF
clone_size: once; d_call: .; v_call: TRBV4-1; j_call: TRBJ2-2; cdr3_nt: TGCGCCAGCAGCCAAGTAATAGACAGTGTGAACACCGGGGAGCTGTTTTTT; cdr3_aa: CASSQVIDSVNTGELFF
clone_size: .; d_call: TRBD1; v_call: TRBV5-1; j_call: TRBJ2-5; cdr3_nt: TGCGCCAGCAGCCCAAACAGGGGAGAGACCCAGTACTTC; cdr3_aa: CASSPNRGETQYF
clone_size: .; d_call: .; v_call: TRBV6-1; j_call: TRBJ1-5; cdr3_nt: TGTGCCAGCAGTGAATTGGGGTTCAATCAGCCCCAGCATTTT; cdr3_aa: CASSELGFNQPQHF
clone_size: .; d_call: .; v_call: TRBV9; j_call: TRBJ2-2; cdr3_nt: TGTGCCAGCAGCCCCGGGCCGGAGCTGTTTTTT; cdr3_aa: CASSPGPELFF
clone_size: .; d_call: .; v_call: TRBV19; j_call: TRBJ1-4; cdr3_nt: TGTGCCAGTAGAACAGGGATTACTGCTAATGAAAAACTGTTTTTT; cdr3_aa: CASRTGITANEKLFF
clone_size: once; d_call: .; v_call: TRBV19; j_call: TRBJ1-2; cdr3_nt: TGTGCCAGTAGTATAGGAGCATCTAGGGGCAACTATGGCTACACCTTC; cdr3_aa: CASSIGASRGNYGYTF
clone_size: .; d_call: .; v_call: TRBV5-1; j_call: TRBJ1-1; cdr3_nt: TGCGCCAGCAGCTCTGTGGCGGGGGCGATCACTGAAGCTTTCTTT; cdr3_aa: CASSSVAGAITEAFF
clone_size: .; d_call: .; v_call: TRBV7-9; j_call: TRBJ2-1; cdr3_nt: TGTGCCAGCAGCCCCCAGGCAAGTCATGAGCAGTTCTTC; cdr3_aa: CASSPQASHEQFF
clone_size: .; d_call: .; v_call: TRBV3-1/TRBV3-2; j_call: TRBJ1-1; cdr3_nt: TGTGCCAGCAGGGAACCGGGGAAGAGCACTGAAGCTTTCTTT; cdr3_aa: CASREPGKSTEAFF
clone_size: .; d_call: .; v_call: TRBV5-1; j_call: TRBJ1-4; cdr3_nt: TGCGCCAGCAGCTCGTCCGGTGGGCGGACTAATGAAAAACTGTTTTTT; cdr3_aa: CASSSSGGRTNEKLFF
clone_size: .; d_call: TRBD1; v_call: TRBV24-1; j_call: TRBJ1-2; cdr3_nt: TGTGCCACCAGTGATTCAAACAGGGGTTGGTATGGCTACACCTTC; cdr3_aa: CATSDSNRGWYGYTF
clone_size: .; d_call: .; v_call: TRBV30; j_call: TRBJ1-1; cdr3_nt: TGTGCCTGGAGATCCGAGGGGCACACTGAAGCTTTCTTT; cdr3_aa: CAWRSEGHTEAFF
clone_size: .; d_call: .; v_call: TRBV3-1/TRBV3-2; j_call: TRBJ2-5; cdr3_nt: TGTGCCAGCAGCCAAGTTGACTTAGGCCAAGAGACCCAGTACTTC; cdr3_aa: CASSQVDLGQETQYF
clone_size: .; d_call: .; v_call: TRBV6-5; j_call: TRBJ1-3; cdr3_nt: TGTGCCGCAGGCGAAGGGGGTTGGGGGTACACCATATATTTT; cdr3_aa: CAAGEGGWGYTIYF
clone_size: .; d_call: .; v_call: TRBV29-1; j_call: TRBJ2-7; cdr3_nt: TGCAGCGCCTCGGACGGCCCTAACGTCGAGCAGTACTTC; cdr3_aa: CSASDGPNVEQYF
clone_size: .; d_call: .; v_call: TRBV28; j_call: TRBJ1-2; cdr3_nt: TGTGCCAGCAGTTTGTATAGGGAAAATGGCTACACCTTC; cdr3_aa: CASSLYRENGYTF